This note documents a single T cell receptor (beta chain) sequence. This CDR3 has 16 residues. V dropped 1 base and J dropped 5; count of bases not matched to a gene: 6. Germline V gene lookup returns CDR1 SEHNR and CDR2 FQNEAQ (reference sequence). Assay execution proceeded at the deep level. It was roughly 190 ng DNA, 33,000 or so T cell genomes, that sorted-subset replicate PCRs used. Profiling relied on immunoSEQ multiplex PCR, and the TCRdb table lists in-frame clones only, not all of them. The sample carries about 2 million clones, over 85% recorded once. This sample is drawn from a study of shared clonotypes between healthy human individuals.

The gene calls are TRBV7-9 and TRBJ2-4; TRBD1 agrees at 9 bases. This receptor was taken from a man younger than 30 in good health. Sequencing was done on a sample of naive CD4+ T cells sorted from blood. The subset is: CD45RA+ positively selected. CDR3 protein: CASSLDRTGDENIQYF. CDR3 nucleotide sequence: TGTGCCAGCAGCTTAGACCGGACAGGGGATGAAAACATTCAGTACTTC.